Below, 10 T cell receptor beta chains from the same sample are listed, as sequenced in a study of monozygotic twins with inflammatory bowel disease. TCRdb derives one entry per CDR3 protein from the 5' RACE reads, leaving out DNA. The sample yields over 200,000 distinct CDR3 sequences, of which the top ten take up 7.5% to 9.5%. The sample taken for sequencing was blood. These TCRs come from a human donor with ulcerative colitis or Crohn's disease, or a healthy co-twin of an affected twin (not recorded which).

The gene calls are TRBV30 and TRBJ2-2; the TCRdb call, TRBD2, lacks DNA for checking. Per germline, CDR1 GTSNPN and CDR2 SVGIG (reference sequence). CDR3 length: 15 residues. The CDR3 here is CACTGLAVSKGELFF. Supplemented by reference TRBV30 and TRBJ2-2, the full variable domain reads SQTIHQWPATLVQPVGSPLSLECTVEGTSNPNLYWYRQAAGRGLQLLFYSVGIGQISSEVPQNLSASRPQDRQFILSSKKLLLSDSGFYLCACTGLAVSKGELFFGEGSRLTVL.

The V and J genes are TRBV20-1 and TRBJ2-5; TCRdb selects TRBD2, and the lack of DNA leaves this call unchecked. The CDR3 covers 12 residues. CDR1 is DFQATT, CDR2 SNEGSKA, per germline (reference sequence). The CDR3 here is CSAKGLGETQYF.

V gene TRBV5-8 combines with J gene TRBJ1-2. Germline CDR1 and CDR2: SGHTS and YDEGEE. The CDR3 consists of 17 residues. The CDR3 sequence: CASTNLRGELEGYGYTF.

The chain joins TRBV29-1 to TRBJ1-1; without DNA, the TCRdb call of TRBD1 cannot be checked. There are 11 residues in the CDR3. Germline loops: CDR1 SQVTM, CDR2 ANQGSEA. This CDR3 reads CSATANTEAFF. Full variable domain (missing parts from reference TRBV29-1 and TRBJ1-1): SAVISQKPSRDICQRGTSLTIQCQVDSQVTMMFWYRQQPGQSLTLIATANQGSEATYESGFVIDKFPISRPNLTFSTLTVSNMSPEDSSIYLCSATANTEAFFGQGTRLTVV.

V and J are TRBV6-2 or TRBV6-3 and TRBJ2-3; as DNA is missing, the TRBD2 call by TCRdb cannot be tested. In germline, CDR1 is MNHEY, CDR2 SVGEGT. This CDR3 region has 14 residues. The CDR3 protein is CASRQAGEGDTQYF.

V usage is TRBV24-1 and J usage is TRBJ2-1; TCRdb returns TRBD2, unconfirmable since there is no DNA. Germline CDR1 and CDR2: KGHDR and SFDVKD. The CDR3 runs to 17 residues. The CDR3 loop is CATSDRLAGLRDNEQFF.

The CDR3 loop reads CASSQKGSQETQYF. The rearrangement joins TRBV7-7 to TRBJ2-5; the TCRdb D gene call, TRBD1, has no DNA to confirm it. The CDR3 runs 14 residues. Looked up from germline, CDR1 is SSHAT and CDR2 is FNYEAQ (reference sequence).

The chain combines TRBV27 with TRBJ2-1; TCRdb calls TRBD2, which cannot be checked without DNA. The CDR3 runs to 17 residues. Germline V lookup: CDR1 MNHEY, CDR2 SMNVEV (reference sequence). CDR3 in amino acids: CASSPAGSAFDINEQFF.

CDR3 protein: CSVNSGGIYNEQFF. The gene calls are TRBV29-1 and TRBJ2-1; the D call of TRBD2 rests on TCRdb alone, since no DNA is present to check it. CDR3 length equals 14 residues. Germline V gives CDR1 SQVTM, CDR2 ANQGSEA.

The chain carries TRBV7-8 and TRBJ2-3; TCRdb returns TRBD1, unconfirmable since there is no DNA. CDR1 is SGHVS and CDR2 is FQNEAQ in the germline V gene. The CDR3 totals 18 residues. CDR3: CASSLETRGGKLIDTQYF.